This T cell receptor beta chain was sequenced for a study of cytomegalovirus exposure and HLA in healthy donors. This CDR3 is 13 amino acids long. CDR1 SGHTA and CDR2 FQGNSA come from the germline V gene. Trimming pared 0 bases from V and 10 bases from J, leaving 9 bases between. Findings of the study overall: Available immune exposure information was restricted to CMV serostatus only. The authors later found HLA-associated TCR beta chains more clonally expanded than equally common others. V- and J-gene trimming of TCR beta was linked (in a later analysis) to a missense DCLRE1C variant.

As for this clone: Its antigen is not identified.

The primer mix had 60 Vbeta and 13 Jbeta primers. In the authors' methods: Approximately 11 million of around 85 million unique TCR beta chains were shared, per a later count. The data were produced by immunoSEQ multiplex PCR, yet TCRdb's version contains in-frame clones alone and is incomplete. V and J calls plus clone size are reproduced from that table; the DNA served to infer D and trimming. The sample has approximately 110,000 clones; roughly 80% are singletons. The chain is built from TRBV7-2 and TRBJ1-4; D is unresolved. The material sequenced was PBMCs. The receptor comes from a middle-aged woman in good health and CMV-seropositive. The CDR3 reads CASSLASGSKLFF. The CDR3 bases are TGTGCCAGCAGCTTAGCTTCGGGTTCAAAACTGTTTTTT.